This TCR beta chain was documented in a study of memory CD4+ T cells and cytomegalovirus serostatus (dated by TCRdb to between 2018 and 2021). With respect to the entire study: The cohort included around 33 healthy adults from Belgium, of whom 9 were CMV seropositive and approximately 24 were CMV seronegative. To replicate a published TCR-based CMV serostatus classifier, the researchers sequenced the CD4+ memory TCRbeta repertoires of a Belgian cohort whose cytomegalovirus serostatus was known.

Genomic DNA was extracted from sorted cells with the Quick-DNA Microprep Kit. Amplification of TCRbeta DNA was done with the immunoSEQ hsTCRbeta kit, following the protocol from the manufacturer. An Illumina MiSeq instrument was used to sequence the TCRbeta libraries. The study's own analysis went as follows. After out-of-frame sequences were removed, around 2,200,000 distinct TCRbeta sequences remained, averaging around 67,000 per individual. Each individual was scored according to the count of over 150 previously reported CMV-associated TCRbeta sequences and the total productive distinct TCRbeta count. A beta-binomial model was reimplemented in Python, and random forests from scikit-learn, run with default parameters, were trained on data from the US cohort. Classifier performance on the Belgian cohort was summarized as median AUC with percentile confidence intervals calculated over 10,000 bootstrap iterations. TCRdb took over this immuneACCESS table, retaining in-frame rearrangements with V and J assigned. Such tables are incomplete; in checked studies, under half of the missing clones stem from an unresolved V gene, and the remainder is unexplained. Clone size and V and J calls were adopted from that table, with D and trimming inferred from the DNA. A total of more than 55,000 clones appear in this sample, 82% of them only once. About 1% of the sample is in the top ten clones.

Worth noting for this clone: Its cognate antigen has yet to be identified. The input lacks base qualities; no much larger clone sits a single base away.

The investigation overall reported the following: Unlike the original study, which covered naive and memory CD4+ and CD8+ populations, the Belgian study sequenced only CD4+CD45RO+ memory cells. For CMV serostatus prediction, a median bootstrapped AUC of about 0.95 was reached with the original framework, and a median bootstrapped AUC of about 0.89 was reached with a US-trained random forest. Of 164 previously reported CMV-associated TCRbeta sequences, 60 to 85 appeared in the CD4+ memory repertoires, each in one to five individuals. Results were interpreted as suggesting that the CMV-associated TCR signature is largely present in the CD4+ memory repertoire. The original-framework classifier achieved a median bootstrapped AUC of almost 0.97 with a 95% CI of 0.76-1.00 on the Belgian cohort.

The CDR3 starts with the cysteine, ends with the phenylalanine, and has 15 residues. Kept here is only the CDR3 DNA, which spans 45 bases and is read in frame from base 1. Trimming takes 1 base off V and 4 bases off J; junction bases not matched to a gene: 5. From a lookup of the germline V gene, CDR1 and CDR2 are SGHAT and FQNNGV. Single viable CD3+CD4+CD8-CD45RO+ cells were sorted as memory CD4+ T cells on a FACSAria II. CMV serostatus was determined using a Roche Elecsys assay that detects serum IgG against CMV pp150, pp28, p38 and p52. After the samples were thawed, total CD4+ T cells were enriched through positive selection using CD4 magnetic microbeads. The samples came from a different study that was designed specifically to examine the CD4+ T cell memory repertoire. Peripheral blood mononuclear cells were isolated and cryopreserved following standard operating procedures; serum was stored at -80 °C. CD3-PerCP (BW264/56), CD4-APC (RPA-T4), CD45RO-PE (UCHT1) and CD8-Pacific Orange (3B5) antibodies were used for staining, and non-viable cells were excluded with Sytox blue.

This receptor chain uses TRBV11-2 and TRBJ1-1, and TRBD1 matches 8 of the central bases. The sequenced material came from memory CD4+ T cells from blood. This receptor was obtained from an adult in good health and CMV-seronegative. For the CDR3, the sequence is CASSLVTGGSTEAFF. The DNA reads TGTGCCAGCAGCTTAGTTACAGGGGGGTCCACTGAAGCTTTCTTT.